Each of the 4 T cell receptor beta chains below was sequenced from the same sample in a study of T-cell memory formation after mild COVID-19. TCRdb called the 5' RACE reads again in MiXCR, with one record for every CDR3 protein. The sample has 500,000 to 600,000 distinct CDR3 sequences; about a sixth are singletons. Sequencing was performed on PBMCs or a T cell subset sorted from them (not recorded which). Receptors were obtained from an adult woman who had mild COVID-19 (a few samples of this study predate the infection). Cell type and time point are not known.

This clonotype was counted between two and nine times. The chain uses TRBV10-3 and TRBJ2-5, with D perhaps given as TRBD1 or TRBD2 (6 bases each). Trimming left V 2 bases short and J 2 bases short, with 21 bases between. This CDR3 spans 18 amino acids. Germline-derived CDR1 and CDR2 are ENHRY and SYGVKD. The CDR3 bases are TGTGCCATCAGTGAGCCAAGGGGGGTTGCGGCGGAGCAAGAGACCCAGTACTTC. This sequence encodes CAISEPRGVAAEQETQYF.

This clonotype was counted between two and nine times. The CDR3 protein is CSASGGPLMGYGYTF. In DNA form, the CDR3 reads TGCAGTGCCAGTGGGGGGCCGTTGATGGGCTATGGCTACACCTTC. The chain combines TRBV20-1 with TRBJ1-2; tentatively, D is TRBD1 (6 bases). Deletions cut 6 bases from V and 4 bases from J, with 21 bases between. The CDR3 contains 15 residues. Germline V gene data show CDR1 as DFQATT and CDR2 as SNEGSKA (reference sequence).

This clonotype was observed a few times. The rearrangement uses TRBV5-6 and TRBJ1-4, with D unclear. This CDR3 has 16 residues. Germline lookup yields CDR1 SGHDT and CDR2 YYEEEE. Trimming removed 2 bases at V and 4 bases at J, with 15 bases between. In DNA, the CDR3 is TGTGCCAGCAGCTTCCTCGGTGCCAGACTTAATGAAAAACTGTTTTTT. Protein sequence: CASSFLGARLNEKLFF. Supplemented by reference TRBV5-6 and TRBJ1-4, the full variable domain reads DAGVTQSPTHLIKTRGQQVTLRCSPKSGHDTVSWYQQALGQGPQFIFQYYEEEERQRGNFPDRFSGHQFPNYSSELNVNALLLGDSALYLCASSFLGARLNEKLFFGSGTQLSVL.

The CDR3: CASSQDRRFDYNEQFF. Here the CDR3 DNA reads TGTGCCAGCAGCCAAGATCGGCGCTTCGATTACAATGAGCAGTTCTTC. The rearrangement uses TRBV4-2 and TRBJ2-1; D gene ambiguous. Germline-derived CDR1 and CDR2 are LGHNA and YNFKEQ. Trimming stripped 0 bases from V and 4 bases from J, with 13 bases between. The CDR3 contains 16 residues.